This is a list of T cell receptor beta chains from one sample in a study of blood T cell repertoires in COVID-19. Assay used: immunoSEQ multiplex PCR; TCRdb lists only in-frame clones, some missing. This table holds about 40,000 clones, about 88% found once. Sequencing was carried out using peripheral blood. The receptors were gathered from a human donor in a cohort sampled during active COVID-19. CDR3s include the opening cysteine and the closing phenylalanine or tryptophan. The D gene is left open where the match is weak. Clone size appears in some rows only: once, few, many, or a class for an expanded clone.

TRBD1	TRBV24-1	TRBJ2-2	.	CATSGTGGNTGELFF	TGTGCCACCAGTGGGACAGGGGGCAACACCGGGGAGCTGTTTTTT
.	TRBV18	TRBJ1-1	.	CASSPSRGENTEAFF	TGTGCCAGCTCACCATCGCGGGGAGAGAACACTGAAGCTTTCTTT
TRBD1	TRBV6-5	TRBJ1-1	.	CASSYGQGAGEAFF	TGTGCCAGCAGTTACGGACAGGGGGCCGGTGAAGCTTTCTTT
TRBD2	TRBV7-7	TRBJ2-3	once	CASSLGGAGGQDTQYF	TGTGCTAGCAGCTTAGGAGGGGCGGGGGGCCAAGATACGCAGTATTTT
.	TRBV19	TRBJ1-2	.	CASRTSAGGSYGYTF	TGTGCCAGTAGAACCTCAGCGGGAGGGAGCTATGGCTACACCTTC
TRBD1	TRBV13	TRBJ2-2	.	CASSPPGTGVTGELFF	TGTGCCAGCAGCCCCCCCGGGACAGGGGTCACCGGGGAGCTGTTTTTT
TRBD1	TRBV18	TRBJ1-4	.	CASSPGQGNNEKLFF	TGTGCCAGCTCACCGGGACAGGGTAATAATGAAAAACTGTTTTTT
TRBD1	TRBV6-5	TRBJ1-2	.	CASSYSGQTNYGYTF	TGTGCCAGCAGTTATTCGGGACAGACTAACTATGGCTACACCTTC
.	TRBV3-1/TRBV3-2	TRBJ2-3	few	CASSQLVEGGTDTQYF	TGTGCCAGCAGCCAATTGGTGGAGGGAGGCACAGATACGCAGTATTTT
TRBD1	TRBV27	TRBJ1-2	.	CASSLGAGGNYGYTF	TGTGCCAGCAGTTTGGGGGCAGGGGGTAACTATGGCTACACCTTC
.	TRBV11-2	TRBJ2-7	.	CASSLAQGYEQYF	TGTGCCAGCAGCTTAGCCCAGGGTTACGAGCAGTACTTC
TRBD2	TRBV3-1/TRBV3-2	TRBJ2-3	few	CASSRGTSGGLTDTQYF	TGTGCCAGCAGCCGGGGGACTAGCGGGGGGCTCACAGATACGCAGTATTTT
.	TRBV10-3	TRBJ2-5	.	CAIRPSDGGETQYF	TGTGCCATCAGGCCTTCTGATGGGGGGGAGACCCAGTACTTC
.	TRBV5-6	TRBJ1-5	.	CASSPMRKGSNQPQHF	TGTGCCAGCAGCCCTATGCGGAAGGGGAGCAATCAGCCCCAGCATTTT
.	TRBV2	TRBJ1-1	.	CASSEGGVHTEAFF	TGTGCCAGCAGTGAAGGGGGGGTGCACACTGAAGCTTTCTTT
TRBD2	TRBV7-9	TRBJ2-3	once	CASRGGLRDTQYF	TGTGCCAGCCGGGGGGGACTAAGAGATACGCAGTATTTT
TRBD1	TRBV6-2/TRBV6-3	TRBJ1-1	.	CASSRTSDRLEAFF	TGTGCCAGCAGCCGCACATCGGACAGGCTTGAAGCTTTCTTT
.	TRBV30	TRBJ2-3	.	CAWSQGLSTDTQYF	TGTGCCTGGAGCCAGGGGTTGAGCACAGATACGCAGTATTTT
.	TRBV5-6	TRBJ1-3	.	CASSSGLRSSGNTIYF	TGTGCCAGCAGCTCCGGACTCCGGAGCTCTGGAAACACCATATATTTT
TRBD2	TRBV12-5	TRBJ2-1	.	CASALTSGDNEQFF	TGTGCTAGTGCCCTGACTAGCGGGGACAATGAGCAGTTCTTC
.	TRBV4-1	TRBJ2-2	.	CASSPPGSRGTGELFF	TGCGCCAGCAGCCCCCCGGGGAGCCGAGGAACCGGGGAGCTGTTTTTT
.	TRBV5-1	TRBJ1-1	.	CASSLQGPNTEAFF	TGCGCCAGCAGCTTGCAGGGCCCGAACACTGAAGCTTTCTTT
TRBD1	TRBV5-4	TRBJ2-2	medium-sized	CASSLVGRGLNTGELFF	TGTGCCAGCAGCTTGGTAGGCAGGGGGCTAAACACCGGGGAGCTGTTTTTT